This TCR beta chain was retrieved from a study of CD8+ T cells in alopecia areata. Looking at the study overall: The drug, tofacitinib, lasted 6 to 18 months, followed by 6 months off drug.

This clone occurred a few times. Its antigen is currently unknown. Sequencing used cDNA as its template, made by extracting RNA and reverse transcribing it. Assay: immunoSEQ multiplex PCR; the TCRdb copy retains only in-frame clones and omits some. The sample lists 250,000 to 350,000 clones, 45% to 70% occurring once. The study, taken as a whole, reports: In blood and scalp, many expanded lesional clones persisted during tofacitinib. Although TCR sharing was seen in mice, sharing across patients was less clear, possibly for HLA-related reasons.

Treatment reported: oral pan-JAK inhibitor, 5-10 mg twice daily. Peripheral blood and lesional scalp punch biopsies came from alopecia areata patients. CDR1 SGHTA and CDR2 FQGNSA come from the germline V gene. The CDR3 consists of 12 residues. Trimming left V 6 bases short and J 6 bases short, with 8 bases between. V usage is TRBV7-2 and J usage is TRBJ1-4, with TRBD1 as a possible D gene (6 bases). The TCR originated in a human donor with alopecia areata. The material sequenced was CD4+ T cells sorted from blood, taken around week 54, from a patient treated with tofacitinib. The CDR3, as DNA: TGTGCCAGCAGGGAGGGGGATGAAAAACTGTTTTTT. This gives the protein CASREGDEKLFF.